The text below deals with one T cell receptor (beta chain). This sample is part of a study of blood T cell repertoires in COVID-19. In the study overall: Spain, Italy and the United States supplied samples that represented acute and convalescent COVID-19.

The assay was immunoSEQ multiplex PCR, and TCRdb's table has in-frame clones only and misses some. In the table there are some 150,000 clones, about 75% of which are singletons. Material for sequencing was PBMCs or T cells enriched from blood (not recorded which). The sequence was collected from a woman between 45 and 65 years old who had recovered from COVID-19.

This chain's CDR3 is CAIHPDLNTEAFF. Here the CDR3 DNA reads TGTGCCATTCATCCAGATCTGAACACTGAAGCTTTCTTT. The V and J genes are TRBV6-5 and TRBJ1-1; unclear D gene. CDR3 size: 13 residues. Trimming left V 10 bases short and J 0 bases short, with 12 bases between. Germline V lookup: CDR1 MNHEY, CDR2 SVGAGI.